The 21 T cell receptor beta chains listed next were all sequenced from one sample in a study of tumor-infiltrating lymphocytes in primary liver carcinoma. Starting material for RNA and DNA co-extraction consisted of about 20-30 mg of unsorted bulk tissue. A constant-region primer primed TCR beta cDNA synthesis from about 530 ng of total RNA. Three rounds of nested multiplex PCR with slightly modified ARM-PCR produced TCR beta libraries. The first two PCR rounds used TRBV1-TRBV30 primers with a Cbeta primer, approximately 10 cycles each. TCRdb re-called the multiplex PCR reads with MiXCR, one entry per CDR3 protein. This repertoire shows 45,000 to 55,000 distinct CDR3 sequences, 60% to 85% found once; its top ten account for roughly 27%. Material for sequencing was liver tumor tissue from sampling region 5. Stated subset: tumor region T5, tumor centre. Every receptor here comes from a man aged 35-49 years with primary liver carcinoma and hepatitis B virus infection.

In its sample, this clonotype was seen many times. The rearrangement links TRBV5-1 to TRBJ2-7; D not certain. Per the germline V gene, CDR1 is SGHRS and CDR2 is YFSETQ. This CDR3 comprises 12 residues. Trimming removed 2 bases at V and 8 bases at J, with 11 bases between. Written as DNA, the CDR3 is TGCGCCAGCAGCTTTCGATCCCCCCAGCAGTACTTC. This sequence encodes CASSFRSPQQYF.

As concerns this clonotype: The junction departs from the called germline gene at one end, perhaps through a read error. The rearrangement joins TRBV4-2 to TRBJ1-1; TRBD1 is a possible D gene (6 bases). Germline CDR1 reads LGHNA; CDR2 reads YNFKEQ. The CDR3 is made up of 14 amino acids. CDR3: CASSRPGEDTEVFF. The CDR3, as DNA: TGTGCCAGCAGTCGTCCAGGGGAGGATACTGAAGTTTTCTTT.

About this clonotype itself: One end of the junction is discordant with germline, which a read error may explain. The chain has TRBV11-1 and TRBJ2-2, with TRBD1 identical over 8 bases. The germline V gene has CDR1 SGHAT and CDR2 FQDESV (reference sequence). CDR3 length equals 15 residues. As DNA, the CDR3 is TGTGCCAGTAGAGCAGGGGGCCTGAGCACCGGGGGGCTGTTTTTT. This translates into CASRAGGLSTGGLFF.

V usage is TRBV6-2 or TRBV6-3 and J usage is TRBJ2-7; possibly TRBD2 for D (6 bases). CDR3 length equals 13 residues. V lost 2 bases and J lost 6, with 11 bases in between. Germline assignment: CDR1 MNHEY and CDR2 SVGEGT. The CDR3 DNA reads TGTGCCAGCAGTTACGCGGGAACCTCCGAGCAGTACTTC. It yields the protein CASSYAGTSEQYF.

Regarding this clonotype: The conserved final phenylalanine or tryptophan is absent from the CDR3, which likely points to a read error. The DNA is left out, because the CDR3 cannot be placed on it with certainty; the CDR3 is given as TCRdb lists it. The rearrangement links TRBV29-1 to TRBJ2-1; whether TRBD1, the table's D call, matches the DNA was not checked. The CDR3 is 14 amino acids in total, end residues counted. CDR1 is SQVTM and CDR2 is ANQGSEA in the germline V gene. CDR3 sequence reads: CSVVGQGPFNERFL.

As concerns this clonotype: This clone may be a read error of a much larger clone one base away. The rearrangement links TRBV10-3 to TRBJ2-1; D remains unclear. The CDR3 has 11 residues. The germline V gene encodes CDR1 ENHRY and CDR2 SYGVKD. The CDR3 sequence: CAISEYNEQSF. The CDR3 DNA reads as TGTGCCATCAGTGAGTACAATGAGCAGTCCTTC.

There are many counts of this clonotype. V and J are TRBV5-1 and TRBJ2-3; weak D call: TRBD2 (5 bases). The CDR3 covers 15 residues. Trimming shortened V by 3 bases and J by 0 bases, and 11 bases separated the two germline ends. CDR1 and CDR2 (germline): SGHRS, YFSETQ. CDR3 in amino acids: CASSSEEPSTDTQYF. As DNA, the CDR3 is TGCGCCAGCAGCTCGGAGGAACCTAGCACAGATACGCAGTATTTT.

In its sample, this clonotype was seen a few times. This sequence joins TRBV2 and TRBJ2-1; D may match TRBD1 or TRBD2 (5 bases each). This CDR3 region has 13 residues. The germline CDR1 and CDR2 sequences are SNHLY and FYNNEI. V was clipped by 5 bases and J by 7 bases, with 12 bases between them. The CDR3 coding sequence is TGTGCCAGCAGTCGGGACCAGAAGAATGAGCAGTTCTTC. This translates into CASSRDQKNEQFF.

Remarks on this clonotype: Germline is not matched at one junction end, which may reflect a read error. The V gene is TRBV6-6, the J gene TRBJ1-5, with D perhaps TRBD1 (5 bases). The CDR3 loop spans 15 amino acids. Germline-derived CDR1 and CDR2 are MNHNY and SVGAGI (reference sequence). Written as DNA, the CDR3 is TGTGCCAACAGACCCGGGACGGATAGCAATCAGCTCCAGCATTTT. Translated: CANRPGTDSNQLQHF.

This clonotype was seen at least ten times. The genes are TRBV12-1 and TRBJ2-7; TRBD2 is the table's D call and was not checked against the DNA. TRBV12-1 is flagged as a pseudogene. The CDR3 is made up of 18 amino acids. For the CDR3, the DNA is TGTGCCAGCAGCCTCCGTGAAGTAGCGGGATCTACTTCTTACGAGCAGTACTTC. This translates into CASSLREVAGSTSYEQYF.

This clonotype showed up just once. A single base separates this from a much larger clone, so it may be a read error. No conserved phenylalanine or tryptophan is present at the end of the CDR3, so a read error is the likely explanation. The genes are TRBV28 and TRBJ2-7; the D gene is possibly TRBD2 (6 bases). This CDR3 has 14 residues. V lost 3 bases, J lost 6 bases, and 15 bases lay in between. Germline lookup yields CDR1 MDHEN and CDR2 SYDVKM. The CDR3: CASSLSGSPREQYL. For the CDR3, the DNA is TGTGCCAGCAGTTTGTCCGGGAGCCCCCGCGAGCAGTACTTA.

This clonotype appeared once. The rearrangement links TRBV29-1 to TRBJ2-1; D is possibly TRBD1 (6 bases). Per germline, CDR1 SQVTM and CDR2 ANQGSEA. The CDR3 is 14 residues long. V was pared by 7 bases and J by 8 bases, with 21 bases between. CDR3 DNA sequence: TGCAGCGGACTGCTGGGACAAGGCGTGGATGAGCAGTTCTTC. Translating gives CSGLLGQGVDEQFF.

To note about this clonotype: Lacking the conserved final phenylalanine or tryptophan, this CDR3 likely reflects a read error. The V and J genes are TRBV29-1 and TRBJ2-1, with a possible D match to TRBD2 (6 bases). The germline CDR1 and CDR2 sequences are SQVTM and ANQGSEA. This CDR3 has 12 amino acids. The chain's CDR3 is CSVRGSYNEQFL. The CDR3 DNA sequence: TGCAGCGTCCGGGGGAGCTACAATGAACAGTTCCTC.

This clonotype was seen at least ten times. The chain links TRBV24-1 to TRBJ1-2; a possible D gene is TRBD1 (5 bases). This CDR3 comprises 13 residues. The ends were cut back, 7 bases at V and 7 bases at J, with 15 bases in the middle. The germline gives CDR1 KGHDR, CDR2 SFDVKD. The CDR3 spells CATSSRQDTGYTF. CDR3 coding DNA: TGTGCCACCAGCTCGAGGCAGGACACTGGCTACACCTTC.

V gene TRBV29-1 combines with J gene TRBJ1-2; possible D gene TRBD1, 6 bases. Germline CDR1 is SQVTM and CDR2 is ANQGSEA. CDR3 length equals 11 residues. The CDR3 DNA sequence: TGCAGTGTCGGGGACACTTATAGCTACACCTTC. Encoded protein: CSVGDTYSYTF.

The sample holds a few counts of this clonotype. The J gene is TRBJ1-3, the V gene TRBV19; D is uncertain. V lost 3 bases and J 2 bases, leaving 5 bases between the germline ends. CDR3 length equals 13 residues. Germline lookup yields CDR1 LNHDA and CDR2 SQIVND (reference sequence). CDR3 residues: CASSMIAGNTIYF. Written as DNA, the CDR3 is TGTGCCAGTAGTATGATTGCTGGAAACACCATATATTTT.

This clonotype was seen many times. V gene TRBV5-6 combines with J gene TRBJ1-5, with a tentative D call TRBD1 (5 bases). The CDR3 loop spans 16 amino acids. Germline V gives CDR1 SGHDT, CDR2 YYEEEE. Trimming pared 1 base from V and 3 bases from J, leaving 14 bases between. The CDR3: CASSLSFGQINQPQHF. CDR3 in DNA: TGTGCCAGCAGCTTGAGTTTCGGACAAATCAATCAGCCCCAGCATTTT.

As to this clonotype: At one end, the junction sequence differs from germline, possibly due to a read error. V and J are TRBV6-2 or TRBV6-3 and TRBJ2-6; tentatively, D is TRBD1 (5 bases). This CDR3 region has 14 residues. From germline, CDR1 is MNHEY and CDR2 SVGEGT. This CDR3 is CASSYISGANDLTF. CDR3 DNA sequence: TGCGCCAGCAGTTACATCTCTGGGGCCAACGACCTGACTTTC.

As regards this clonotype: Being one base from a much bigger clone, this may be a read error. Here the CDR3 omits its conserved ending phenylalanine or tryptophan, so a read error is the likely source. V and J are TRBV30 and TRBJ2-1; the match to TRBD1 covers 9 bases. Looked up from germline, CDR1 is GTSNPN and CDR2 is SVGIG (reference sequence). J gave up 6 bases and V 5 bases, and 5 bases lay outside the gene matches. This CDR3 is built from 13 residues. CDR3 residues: CAWHLQGANEQFL. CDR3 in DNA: TGTGCCTGGCACCTACAGGGGGCCAATGAGCAGTTCCTC.

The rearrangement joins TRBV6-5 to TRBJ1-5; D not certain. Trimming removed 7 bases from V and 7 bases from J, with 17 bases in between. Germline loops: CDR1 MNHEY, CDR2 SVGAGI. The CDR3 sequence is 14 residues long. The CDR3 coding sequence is TGTGCCAGCAATCCGGGTAGGGTTTGGCAGCCCCAGCATTTT. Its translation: CASNPGRVWQPQHF.

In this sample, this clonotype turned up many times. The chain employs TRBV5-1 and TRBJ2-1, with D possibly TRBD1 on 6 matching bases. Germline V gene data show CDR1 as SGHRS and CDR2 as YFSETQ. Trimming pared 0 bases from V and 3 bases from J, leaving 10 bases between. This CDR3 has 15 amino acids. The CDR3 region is CASSLAPGVYNEQFF. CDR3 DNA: TGCGCCAGCAGCTTGGCTCCAGGGGTCTACAATGAGCAGTTCTTC.